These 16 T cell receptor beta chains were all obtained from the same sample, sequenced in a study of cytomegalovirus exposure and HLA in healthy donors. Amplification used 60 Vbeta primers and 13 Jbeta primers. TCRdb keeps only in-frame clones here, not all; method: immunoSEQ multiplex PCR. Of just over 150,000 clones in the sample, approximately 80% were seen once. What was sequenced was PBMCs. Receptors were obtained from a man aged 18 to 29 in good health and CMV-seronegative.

The CDR3 DNA follows: TGTGCCAGCAGCTCAATGGCCACAGAGACCCAGTACTTC. The encoded protein is CASSSMATETQYF. The chain has TRBV7-6 and TRBJ2-5; the D is unclear. Germline-derived CDR1 and CDR2 are SGHVS and FNYEAQ. CDR3 size: 13 residues. The V end was cut by 4 bases, the J end by 4 bases, with 10 bases between.

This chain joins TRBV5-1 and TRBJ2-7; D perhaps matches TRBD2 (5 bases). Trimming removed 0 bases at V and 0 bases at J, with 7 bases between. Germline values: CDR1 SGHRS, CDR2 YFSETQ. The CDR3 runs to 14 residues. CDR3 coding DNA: TGCGCCAGCAGCTTGGGGAGGAGCTCCTACGAGCAGTACTTC. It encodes CASSLGRSSYEQYF.

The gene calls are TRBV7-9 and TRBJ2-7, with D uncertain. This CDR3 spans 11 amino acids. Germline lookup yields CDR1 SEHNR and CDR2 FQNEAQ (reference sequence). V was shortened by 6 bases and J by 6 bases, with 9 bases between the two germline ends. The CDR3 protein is CASSSIGEQYF. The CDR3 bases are TGTGCCAGCAGTTCGATCGGCGAGCAGTACTTC.

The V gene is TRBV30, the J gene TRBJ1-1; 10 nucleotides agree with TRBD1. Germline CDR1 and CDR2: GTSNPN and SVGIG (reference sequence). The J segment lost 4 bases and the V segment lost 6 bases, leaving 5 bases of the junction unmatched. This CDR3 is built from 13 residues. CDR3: CACRQGAITEAFF. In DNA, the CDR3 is TGTGCCTGTCGACAGGGGGCGATCACTGAAGCTTTCTTT.

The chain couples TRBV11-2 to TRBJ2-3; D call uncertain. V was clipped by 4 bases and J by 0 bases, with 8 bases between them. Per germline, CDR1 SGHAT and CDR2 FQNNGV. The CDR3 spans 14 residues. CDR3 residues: CASSSTTSTDTQYF. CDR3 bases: TGTGCCAGCAGCTCCACGACTAGCACAGATACGCAGTATTTT.

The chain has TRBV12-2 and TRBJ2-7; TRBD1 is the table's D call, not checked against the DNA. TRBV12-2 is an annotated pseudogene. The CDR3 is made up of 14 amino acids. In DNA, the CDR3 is TGTGCAAGTCGCCCGGGACAGGGTCCCTACGAGCAGTACTTC. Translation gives CASRPGQGPYEQYF.

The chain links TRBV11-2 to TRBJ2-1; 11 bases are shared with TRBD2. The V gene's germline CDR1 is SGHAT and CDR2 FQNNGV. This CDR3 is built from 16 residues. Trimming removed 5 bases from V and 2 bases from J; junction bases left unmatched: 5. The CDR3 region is CASSPGTSGAYNEQFF. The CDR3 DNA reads TGTGCCAGCAGCCCCGGGACTAGCGGAGCCTACAATGAGCAGTTCTTC.

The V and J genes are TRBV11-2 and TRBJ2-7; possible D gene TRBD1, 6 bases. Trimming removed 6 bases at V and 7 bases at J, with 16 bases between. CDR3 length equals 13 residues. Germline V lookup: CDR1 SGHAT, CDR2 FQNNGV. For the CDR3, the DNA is TGTGCCAGCAGAGACCGACAGGCGGAAGAGCAGTACTTC. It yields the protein CASRDRQAEEQYF.

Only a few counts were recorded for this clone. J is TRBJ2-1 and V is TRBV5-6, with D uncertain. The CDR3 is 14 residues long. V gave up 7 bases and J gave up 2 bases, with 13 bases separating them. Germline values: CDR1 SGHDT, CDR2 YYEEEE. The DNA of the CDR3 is TGTGCCAGCGCGCGGCAGCTGGCCTACAATGAGCAGTTCTTC. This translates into CASARQLAYNEQFF.

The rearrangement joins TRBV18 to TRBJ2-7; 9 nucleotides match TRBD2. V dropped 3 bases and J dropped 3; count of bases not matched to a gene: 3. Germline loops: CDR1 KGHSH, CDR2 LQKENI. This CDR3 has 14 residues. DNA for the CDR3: TGTGCCAGCTCACCTAGCGGGGGCCGCTACGAGCAGTACTTC. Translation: CASSPSGGRYEQYF.

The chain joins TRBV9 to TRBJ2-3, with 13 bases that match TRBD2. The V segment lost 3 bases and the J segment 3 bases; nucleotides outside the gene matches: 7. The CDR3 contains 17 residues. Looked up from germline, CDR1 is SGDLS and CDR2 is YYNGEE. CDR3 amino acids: CASSAGLAGSLTDTQYF. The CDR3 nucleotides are TGTGCCAGCAGCGCGGGACTAGCGGGGTCCTTAACAGATACGCAGTATTTT.

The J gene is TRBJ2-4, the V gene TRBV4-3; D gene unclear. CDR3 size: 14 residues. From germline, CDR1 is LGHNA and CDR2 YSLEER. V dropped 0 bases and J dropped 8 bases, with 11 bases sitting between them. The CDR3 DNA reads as TGCGCCAGCAGCCAAGATCGAATTTCAGACATTCAGTACTTC. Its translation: CASSQDRISDIQYF.

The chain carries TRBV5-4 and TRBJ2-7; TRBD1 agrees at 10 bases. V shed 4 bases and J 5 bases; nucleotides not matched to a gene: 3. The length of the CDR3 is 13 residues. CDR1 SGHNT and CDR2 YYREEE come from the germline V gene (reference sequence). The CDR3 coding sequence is TGTGCCAGCAGCGGGGACAGGGGCCACGAGCAGTACTTC. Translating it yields CASSGDRGHEQYF.

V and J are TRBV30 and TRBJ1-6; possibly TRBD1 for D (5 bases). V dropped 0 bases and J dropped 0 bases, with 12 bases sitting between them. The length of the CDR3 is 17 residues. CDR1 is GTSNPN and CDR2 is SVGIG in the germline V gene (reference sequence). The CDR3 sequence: CAWSVGLTSSYNSPLHF. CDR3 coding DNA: TGTGCCTGGAGTGTGGGGCTTACAAGCTCCTATAATTCACCCCTCCACTTT.

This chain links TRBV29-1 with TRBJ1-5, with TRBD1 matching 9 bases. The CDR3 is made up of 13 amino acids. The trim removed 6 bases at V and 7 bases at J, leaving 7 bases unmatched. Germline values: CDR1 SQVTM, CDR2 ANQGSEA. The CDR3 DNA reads TGCAGCGTGAAGGACAGGGGACACCAGCCCCAGCATTTT. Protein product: CSVKDRGHQPQHF.

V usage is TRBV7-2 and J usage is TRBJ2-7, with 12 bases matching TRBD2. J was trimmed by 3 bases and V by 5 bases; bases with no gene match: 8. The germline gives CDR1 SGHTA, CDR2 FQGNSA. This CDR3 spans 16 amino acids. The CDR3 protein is CASSLRLAGDFYEQYF. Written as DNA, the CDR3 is TGTGCCAGCAGCCTACGACTAGCGGGAGATTTCTACGAGCAGTACTTC.